This record covers a single TCR beta chain. No antigen is known for it. The data derive from a study of CD8 T cells in ankylosing spondylitis. This CDR3 is built from 14 residues. V lost 0 bases to trimming and J lost 3 bases, with 6 bases between them. The germline V gene has CDR1 SGHVS and CDR2 FQNEAQ. For TCR beta, libraries came from quantitative 5'-RACE with molecular barcodes. TCRdb re-analysed the 5' RACE reads in MiXCR, keeping a single row per CDR3 protein. Of about 400,000 distinct CDR3 sequences in the sample, roughly 22% were seen once. Study-wide results and limits: What seemed typical of ankylosing spondylitis blood was a TCR beta motif built from fewer than ten highly homologous variants. Disease-associated clonotypes exhibited CD8+ identity and were relatively infrequent in peripheral blood. According to the report, clones linked to the disease were significantly enriched in matched synovial fluid samples taken from ankylosing spondylitis patients.

This TCR came from a male donor with ankylosing spondylitis or in good health (not recorded which). The sample taken for sequencing was blood, either unsorted or a sorted T cell fraction (not recorded which). This chain links TRBV7-8 with TRBJ2-1; no firm D call. The CDR3 region is CASSLARGYNEQFF. For the CDR3, the DNA is TGTGCCAGCAGCTTAGCGCGCGGCTACAATGAGCAGTTCTTC.